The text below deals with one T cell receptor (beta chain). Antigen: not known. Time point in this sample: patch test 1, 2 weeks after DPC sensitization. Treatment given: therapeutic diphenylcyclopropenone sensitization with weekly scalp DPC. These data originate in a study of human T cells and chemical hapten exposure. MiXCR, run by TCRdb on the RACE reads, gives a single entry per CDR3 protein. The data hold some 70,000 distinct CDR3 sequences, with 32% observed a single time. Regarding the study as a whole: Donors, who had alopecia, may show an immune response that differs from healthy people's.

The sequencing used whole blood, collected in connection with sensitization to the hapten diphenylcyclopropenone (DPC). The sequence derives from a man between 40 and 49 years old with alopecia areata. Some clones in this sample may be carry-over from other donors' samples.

The CDR3 DNA is TGTGCCAGCAGTCCTTTGGCGGGAGGACCTACAGAGCAGTACTTC. Encoded protein: CASSPLAGGPTEQYF. V is TRBV28 and J is TRBJ2-7; 8 bases line up with TRBD2. V dropped 5 bases and J dropped 7; count of bases not matched to a gene: 13. Germline values: CDR1 MDHEN, CDR2 SYDVKM. The CDR3 is made up of 15 amino acids.